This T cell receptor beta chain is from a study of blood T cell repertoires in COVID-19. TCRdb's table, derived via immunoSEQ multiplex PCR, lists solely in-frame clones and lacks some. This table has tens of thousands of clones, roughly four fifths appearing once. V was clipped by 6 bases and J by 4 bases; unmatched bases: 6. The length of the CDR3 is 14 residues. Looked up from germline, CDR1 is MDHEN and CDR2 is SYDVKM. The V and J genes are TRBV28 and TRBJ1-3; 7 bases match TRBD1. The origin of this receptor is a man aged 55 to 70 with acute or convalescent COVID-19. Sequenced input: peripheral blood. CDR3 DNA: TGTGCCAGCAGGACCCCGGGACAGGGAAACACCATATATTTT. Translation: CASRTPGQGNTIYF.